What follows are 21 T cell receptor beta chains derived from one specimen sequenced in a study of blood T cell repertoires in COVID-19. Clones were read by immunoSEQ multiplex PCR, and TCRdb kept only the in-frame ones, dropping some. The sample contains over 150,000 clones, 70% to 90% of which appear only once. The sequencing sample was made of peripheral blood. Receptor source: a woman aged 80 or over with COVID-19, enrolled during active disease.

This chain connects TRBV7-2 to TRBJ2-7; D is possibly TRBD1 (5 bases). Trimming removed 5 bases at V and 6 bases at J, with 14 bases between. Germline-derived CDR1 and CDR2 are SGHTA and FQGNSA. This CDR3 is built from 13 residues. In nucleotides, the CDR3 is TGTGCCAGCAGCAAAGACAGAGTGCCCGAGCAGTACTTC. Its translation is CASSKDRVPEQYF. Complete variable domain (other parts from reference TRBV7-2 and TRBJ2-7): GAGVSQSPSNKVTEKGKDVELRCDPISGHTALYWYRQSLGQGLEFLIYFQGNSAPDKSGLPSDRFSAERTGGSVSTLTIQRTQQEDSAVYLCASSKDRVPEQYFGPGTRLTVT.

CDR3 in DNA: TGCGCCAGCAGGAGCGGGACCCACCGCGATGAGCAGTTCTTC. Its translation is CASRSGTHRDEQFF. The chain couples TRBV5-1 to TRBJ2-1; TRBD2 matches at 7 bases. The CDR3 extends over 14 amino acids. V trimming: 5 bases; J trimming: 8 bases; junction bases outside the gene matches: 10. Germline values: CDR1 SGHRS, CDR2 YFSETQ.

The chain has TRBV2 and TRBJ2-3, with 11 bases lining up with TRBD2. After removal of 3 bases from V and 4 bases from J, the junction contained 18 bases not matched to a gene. The CDR3 contains 20 residues. In germline, CDR1 is SNHLY, CDR2 FYNNEI. CDR3 sequence reads: CASSDLTGTSGRIRADTQYF. CDR3 DNA: TGTGCCAGCAGTGACTTAACGGGGACTAGCGGAAGAATACGGGCAGATACGCAGTATTTT.

This sequence joins TRBV20-1 and TRBJ2-6; weak D call: TRBD2 (6 bases). V dropped 3 bases and J dropped 1 base, with 7 bases sitting between them. The CDR3 loop spans 14 amino acids. The germline CDR1 and CDR2 sequences are DFQATT and SNEGSKA (reference sequence). This chain's CDR3 is CSASGGSGANVLTF. The CDR3 nucleotides are TGCAGTGCTAGTGGAGGGTCTGGGGCCAACGTCCTGACTTTC.

J is TRBJ1-1 and V is TRBV5-1, with TRBD1 identical over 8 bases. With 2 bases clipped from V and 5 bases from J, the junction kept 5 bases outside the gene matches. The CDR3 loop spans 14 amino acids. CDR1 is SGHRS and CDR2 is YFSETQ in the germline V gene. CDR3 sequence (DNA): TGCGCCAGCAGCTTAAATACAGGGGGGACTGAAGCTTTCTTT. Translating it yields CASSLNTGGTEAFF.

The chain employs TRBV30 and TRBJ2-1; perhaps TRBD1 as D (5 bases). Germline values: CDR1 GTSNPN, CDR2 SVGIG (reference sequence). V lost 0 bases and J 3 bases, leaving 12 bases between the germline ends. CDR3 length: 15 residues. CDR3 protein: CAWSVGQGGYNEQFF. The CDR3, as DNA: TGTGCCTGGAGTGTAGGGCAGGGTGGCTACAATGAGCAGTTCTTC.

This clone was recorded once. The chain uses TRBV7-3 and TRBJ2-2; D remains ambiguous. Trimming removed 4 bases from V and 3 bases from J, with 9 bases in between. This CDR3 has 14 residues. CDR1 and CDR2 from the germline V gene are SGHTA and FQGTGA. The CDR3 here is CASSSNYYTGELFF. Written as DNA, the CDR3 is TGTGCCAGCAGCTCTAACTATTACACCGGGGAGCTGTTTTTT.

In this sample, this clone turned up once. The chain joins TRBV7-9 to TRBJ1-2; no definite D call. V lost 3 bases and J 6 bases, leaving 11 bases between the germline ends. In germline, CDR1 is SEHNR, CDR2 FQNEAQ (reference sequence). The CDR3 is 13 amino acids. The DNA for the CDR3 is TGTGCCAGCAGCTTCGGCACAGCCCATGGCTACACCTTC. Translation: CASSFGTAHGYTF.

The rearrangement uses TRBV28 and TRBJ2-5, with 9 bases matching TRBD1. CDR1 and CDR2 (germline): MDHEN, SYDVKM. This CDR3 has 15 amino acids. Trimming at V came to 5 bases and at J to 2 bases, leaving 6 bases not matched to a gene. CDR3 sequence reads: CASSPQGAGQETQYF. CDR3 bases: TGTGCCAGCAGTCCACAGGGGGCCGGGCAAGAGACCCAGTACTTC.

This clone has a handful of counts. This chain connects TRBV29-1 to TRBJ2-7; D is ambiguous. With 5 bases removed from V and 0 bases from J, the gap between germline ends came to 8 bases. CDR1 is SQVTM and CDR2 is ANQGSEA in the germline V gene. This CDR3 region has 12 residues. CDR3 sequence reads: CSVQASSYEQYF. The CDR3 nucleotides are TGCAGCGTTCAAGCCAGCTCCTACGAGCAGTACTTC.

The chain couples TRBV6-6 to TRBJ2-3; the D is unclear. The CDR3 is made up of 14 amino acids. Germline V gene sequence: CDR1 MNHNY, CDR2 SVGAGI (reference sequence). Trimming shortened V by 8 bases and J by 4 bases, and 16 bases separated the two germline ends. The CDR3: CASAEYVEADTQYF. CDR3 sequence (DNA): TGTGCCAGCGCCGAGTACGTTGAGGCAGATACGCAGTATTTT.

The J gene is TRBJ2-5, the V gene TRBV2; the D is unclear. CDR1 is SNHLY, CDR2 FYNNEI, per germline. Trimming pared 4 bases from V and 2 bases from J, leaving 11 bases between. This CDR3 spans 14 amino acids. In DNA, the CDR3 is TGTGCCAGCAGTGGGCGGTACAAACAAGAGACCCAGTACTTC. This gives the protein CASSGRYKQETQYF.

The CDR3 sequence: CASRDRDTNTIYF. As DNA, the CDR3 is TGTGCCAGCCGGGACAGGGATACGAACACCATATATTTT. This rearrangement joins TRBV10-3 to TRBJ1-3, with TRBD1 matching 9 bases. CDR1 is ENHRY, CDR2 SYGVKD, per germline. This CDR3 contains 13 residues. Trimming at V came to 10 bases and at J to 7 bases, leaving 8 bases not matched to a gene.

This clone showed up just once. The chain combines TRBV9 with TRBJ2-1; no firm D call. Trimming left V 10 bases short and J 9 bases short, with 20 bases between. The length of the CDR3 is 13 residues. Germline V gene sequence: CDR1 SGDLS, CDR2 YYNGEE. The CDR3 DNA is TGTGCCTCGCAGGAAACCTCTTCAGGTGAGCAGTTCTTC. Translating it yields CASQETSSGEQFF.

The chain joins TRBV7-8 to TRBJ1-3, with 9 bases identical to TRBD1. Germline assignment: CDR1 SGHVS and CDR2 FQNEAQ. Unmatched junction bases numbered 9, after V lost 5 bases and J lost 4 bases. The CDR3 is made up of 16 amino acids. CDR3 in amino acids: CASSPGTGHGGNTIYF. The CDR3 coding sequence is TGTGCCAGCAGCCCTGGGACAGGGCACGGCGGAAACACCATATATTTT.

V usage is TRBV5-1 and J usage is TRBJ2-7; the D gene is possibly TRBD2 (6 bases). Germline loops: CDR1 SGHRS, CDR2 YFSETQ. V was pared by 0 bases and J by 4 bases, with 14 bases between. This CDR3 is 15 amino acids long. In DNA, the CDR3 is TGCGCCAGCAGCTTGGGGCTAGCGAGCATATACGAGCAGTACTTC. It is translated as CASSLGLASIYEQYF.

The rearrangement links TRBV5-1 to TRBJ2-3; no clear D gene. Trimming took 4 bases from V and 4 from J, leaving 13 bases between them. Per the germline V gene, CDR1 is SGHRS and CDR2 is YFSETQ. The CDR3 spans 14 residues. CDR3 DNA: TGCGCCAGCAGCATAGCAGTCAGCCCAGATACGCAGTATTTT. It translates to CASSIAVSPDTQYF.

The gene calls are TRBV30 and TRBJ1-3; D possibly corresponds to TRBD1 (5 bases). Trimming took off 5 bases at V and 2 bases at J, with 13 bases between the two ends. Germline V gene lookup returns CDR1 GTSNPN and CDR2 SVGIG (reference sequence). This CDR3 contains 14 residues. This CDR3 reads CAWGETGTGNTIYF. CDR3 DNA: TGTGCCTGGGGGGAAACAGGTACTGGAAACACCATATATTTT.

This clone was seen repeatedly, ten times or more. The genes are TRBV24-1 and TRBJ2-1; TRBD1 matches at 8 bases. This CDR3 region has 16 residues. Losses at the gene ends were 6 bases for V and 8 bases for J; bases not matched to a gene: 14. Germline values: CDR1 KGHDR, CDR2 SFDVKD. The CDR3 here is CATSPADRGFMDEQFF. CDR3 nucleotide sequence: TGTGCCACCAGTCCCGCTGACAGGGGATTTATGGATGAGCAGTTCTTC.

This clone has just a few counts. This chain links TRBV18 with TRBJ1-2; the D is unclear. Looked up from germline, CDR1 is KGHSH and CDR2 is LQKENI. The V end lost 2 bases, the J end lost 5 bases, and 21 bases lay between the germline ends. CDR3 length: 17 amino acids. CDR3 residues: CASSPGYSTRSPYGYTF. The CDR3, as DNA: TGTGCCAGCTCACCAGGTTACTCAACCCGATCACCATATGGCTACACCTTC. Together with reference TRBV18 and TRBJ1-2, the CDR3 gives the full variable domain: NAGVMQNPRHLVRRRGQEARLRCSPMKGHSHVYWYRQLPEEGLKFMVYLQKENIIDESGMPKERFSAEFPKEGPSILRIQQVVRGDSAAYFCASSPGYSTRSPYGYTFGSGTRLTVV.

The chain uses TRBV10-3 and TRBJ1-2; perhaps TRBD1 as D (5 bases). From germline, CDR1 is ENHRY and CDR2 SYGVKD. CDR3 length: 15 residues. Trimming left V 0 bases short and J 6 bases short, with 14 bases between. Written as DNA, the CDR3 is TGTGCCATCAGTGAGTCTGGAGGGATCAGGGATGGCTACACCTTC. As protein: CAISESGGIRDGYTF.